The 8 T cell receptor beta chains below all came from one sample that was sequenced in a study of cytomegalovirus exposure and HLA in healthy donors. PCR involved 60 Vbeta and 13 Jbeta primers. Sequencing used immunoSEQ multiplex PCR; TCRdb keeps in-frame clones, though not all of them. The sample has approximately 120,000 clones; the top ten hold 2.2%. The source material was PBMCs. Every receptor here comes from a man in his forties in good health and CMV-seronegative.

The CDR3 nucleotides read TGTGCCAGCAGCTTAGATGTAATGAGGGCGGGCGAGCAGTACTTC. It specifies CASSLDVMRAGEQYF. The rearrangement links TRBV7-9 to TRBJ2-7; TRBD2 is a possible D gene (5 bases). The germline V gene has CDR1 SEHNR and CDR2 FQNEAQ (reference sequence). The V gene lost 1 base and the J gene lost 6 bases, with 16 bases spanning the gap. This CDR3 is 15 amino acids long.

The V and J genes are TRBV10-3 and TRBJ2-5; 9 positions match TRBD1. Germline V gene lookup returns CDR1 ENHRY and CDR2 SYGVKD. The CDR3 sequence is 15 residues long. Unmatched junction bases numbered 8, after V lost 4 bases and J lost 5 bases. DNA for the CDR3: TGTGCCATCAGTGGGGACAGGGACTCGGGGGAGACCCAGTACTTC. This codes for CAISGDRDSGETQYF.

The chain combines TRBV15 with TRBJ2-5; TRBD2 matches at 7 bases. The length of the CDR3 is 14 residues. Germline CDR1 and CDR2: LNHNV and YYDKDF (reference sequence). The V gene end was trimmed by 3 bases and the J gene end by 1 base; junction bases not matched to a gene: 2. In nucleotides, the CDR3 is TGTGCCACCAGCAGCGGGGGGACCCAAGAGACCCAGTACTTC. This sequence encodes CATSSGGTQETQYF.

This rearrangement joins TRBV11-3 to TRBJ2-7; possible D gene TRBD2, 7 bases. The CDR3 loop spans 14 amino acids. Germline-derived CDR1 and CDR2 are SGHNT and YENEEA. V was trimmed by 8 bases and J by 5 bases, leaving 19 bases between them. This CDR3 is CASSRGGDLDEQYF. The CDR3 DNA sequence: TGTGCCAGCTCAAGGGGGGGAGACTTGGACGAGCAGTACTTC.

The chain uses TRBV7-8 and TRBJ2-7; 8 positions match TRBD1. CDR1 is SGHVS and CDR2 is FQNEAQ in the germline V gene. The V and J ends lost 6 bases and 3 bases, in that order; junction bases with no gene match: 10. CDR3 length: 15 residues. The CDR3 sequence: CASRHSAGGIYEQYF. CDR3 DNA sequence: TGTGCCAGCAGACACTCCGCAGGGGGCATCTACGAGCAGTACTTC.

The CDR3 sequence is CASSRGTNRNTGELFF. The CDR3 coding sequence is TGTGCCAGCAGCCGAGGGACTAACCGGAACACCGGGGAGCTGTTTTTT. The chain couples TRBV7-9 to TRBJ2-2, with 7 bases identical to TRBD2. Germline lookup yields CDR1 SEHNR and CDR2 FQNEAQ (reference sequence). With V trimmed by 5 bases and J by 1 base, 7 bases remained unmatched. CDR3 length: 16 amino acids.

The V call is TRBV7-6, the J call TRBJ2-1, with D perhaps TRBD1 (6 bases). This CDR3 spans 17 amino acids. Germline values: CDR1 SGHVS, CDR2 FNYEAQ. The V end was cut by 3 bases, the J end by 6 bases, with 21 bases between. CDR3 sequence reads: CASSLSNGGLEANEQFF. The CDR3 nucleotides read TGTGCCAGCAGCTTGAGTAATGGGGGCCTCGAGGCCAATGAGCAGTTCTTC.

This chain uses TRBV11-3 with TRBJ1-1; a possible D gene is TRBD1 (5 bases). V was pared by 6 bases and J by 6 bases, with 14 bases between. The germline V gene has CDR1 SGHNT and CDR2 YENEEA. The CDR3 length is 13 residues. In DNA, the CDR3 is TGTGCCAGCAGTCCCGGGACTCTGTCTGAAGCTTTCTTT. Translating it yields CASSPGTLSEAFF.